A selection of T cell receptor beta chains follows, all from one sample in a study of blood T cells in healthy people across ages. TCRdb reprocessed the 5' RACE reads with MiXCR, giving one entry per CDR3 protein. The sample consists of roughly 1.4 million distinct CDR3 sequences, 59% of them appearing once. The material sequenced was blood. These receptors all stem from a man aged 18-30 years in good health. Both conserved end residues are part of each CDR3. The D gene is left open where the match is weak. Clone size is shown for a subset of rows, as once, few, many or a class of expanded clone.

j_call,d_call,clone_size,v_call,cdr3_nt,cdr3_aa
TRBJ2-7,NA,many,TRBV27,TGTGCCAGCAGGCTAGACAGGTCCTACGAGCAGTACTTC,CASRLDRSYEQYF
TRBJ2-7,TRBD1,NA,TRBV7-9,TGTGCCAGCAGCTTAGCCCGGGACAGGGGGCAATACGAGCAGTACTTC,CASSLARDRGQYEQYF
TRBJ2-3,TRBD2,NA,TRBV7-2,TGTGCCAGCAGCTTAGGGTCTAGCGGGGGCCCCGATACGCAGTATTTT,CASSLGSSGGPDTQYF
TRBJ1-2,NA,NA,TRBV3-1,TGTGCCAGCAGTTACGGACGGATCAACTATGGCTACACCTTC,CASSYGRINYGYTF
TRBJ2-6,NA,few,TRBV29-1,TGCAGCGTTGAAGATCCGAGACACTTAAGCTCTGGGGCCAACGTCCTGACTTTC,CSVEDPRHLSSGANVLTF
TRBJ1-2,TRBD1,NA,TRBV5-1,TGCGCCAGCAGCTTGGATGGAAGGACAGGGGACAACTATGGCTACACCTTC,CASSLDGRTGDNYGYTF
TRBJ2-6,TRBD1,NA,TRBV18,TGTGCCAGCTCACCACAGACAGGGGCCGTTGAATCTGGGGCCAACGTCCTGACTTTC,CASSPQTGAVESGANVLTF
TRBJ2-1,NA,NA,TRBV27,TGTGCCAGCAGTTTAAAGTTCAAGGGTAAGCAGTTCTTC,CASSLKFKGKQFF
TRBJ2-1,TRBD2,few,TRBV12-3/TRBV12-4,TGTGCCAGCAGTTTGGGGACTAGCGCACAAGGGGTCGGTAATGAGCAGTTCTTC,CASSLGTSAQGVGNEQFF
TRBJ2-4,NA,NA,TRBV20-1,TGCAGTGCTCACGGTCCAAACATTCAGTACTTC,CSAHGPNIQYF
TRBJ2-3,NA,NA,TRBV11-2,TGTGCCAGCAGCTTCACAGGTGTTCACGCAGATACGCAGTATTTT,CASSFTGVHADTQYF
TRBJ2-5,NA,NA,TRBV7-9,TGTGCCAGCAGCCTTATCAACCCGACAGGAGGGGAGACCCAGTACTTC,CASSLINPTGGETQYF
TRBJ2-3,TRBD1,NA,TRBV7-2,TGTGCCAGCAGCATCAGGACAGGACGCCGCACAGATACGCAGTATTTT,CASSIRTGRRTDTQYF
TRBJ2-1,NA,NA,TRBV24-1,TGTGCCACCAGTAGTCAGGGGAACTCCTACAATGAGCAGTTCTTC,CATSSQGNSYNEQFF
TRBJ2-7,NA,NA,TRBV15,TGTGCCACCAGCAGGCCCTCCTACGAGCAGTACTTC,CATSRPSYEQYF
TRBJ2-6,TRBD1,NA,TRBV9,TGTGCCAGCAGCGTCAGACAGGGGTCTGGGGCCAACGTCCTGACTTTC,CASSVRQGSGANVLTF
TRBJ2-5,NA,NA,TRBV27,TGTGCCAGCAGCCAGAGGGGACAACCCCAAGAGACCCAGTACTTC,CASSQRGQPQETQYF
TRBJ1-2,TRBD1,NA,TRBV29-1,TGCAGCGTTGAACCTCGGGCGGGACAGCTCTATGGCTACACCTTC,CSVEPRAGQLYGYTF
TRBJ1-6,NA,NA,TRBV6-6,TGTGCCAGCAGTTATAGCAGGGACTGGCGCGATTCACCCCTCCACTTT,CASSYSRDWRDSPLHF
TRBJ2-3,NA,NA,TRBV4-1,TGCGCCAGCAGCCAAGTGTCTTCCAGGTTTAGCACAGATACGCAGTATTTT,CASSQVSSRFSTDTQYF
TRBJ1-2,NA,NA,TRBV3-1,TGTGCCAGCAGCCCCGGGAAGAGCGATGGTTACACCTTC,CASSPGKSDGYTF
TRBJ2-7,NA,NA,TRBV12-3/TRBV12-4,TGTGCCAGCAATAAAGATCCCCAGCCTTGGGTGGAGCAGTACTTC,CASNKDPQPWVEQYF
TRBJ2-7,TRBD2,NA,TRBV20-1,TGCAGCACCGGGGGGGTCGAGCAGTACTTC,CSTGGVEQYF
TRBJ1-4,TRBD1,NA,TRBV5-1,TGCGCCAGCAGCACGGGACAGGAAGGGGGGAGTGAAAAACTGTTTTTT,CASSTGQEGGSEKLFF
TRBJ2-7,NA,NA,TRBV28,TGTGCCAGCAGTTTTTTAGGGGAGGTTAGGTCCTACGAGCAGTACTTC,CASSFLGEVRSYEQYF
TRBJ1-6,NA,NA,TRBV4-2,TGTGCCAGCAGCCAAGATGCGACAGCAAATTCACCCCTCCACTTT,CASSQDATANSPLHF
TRBJ2-7,TRBD1,NA,TRBV4-1,TGCGCCAGCAGCCAAACCGGGACAGGGTTACTCTACGAGCAGTACTTC,CASSQTGTGLLYEQYF
TRBJ1-2,TRBD1,many,TRBV11-2,TGTGCCAGCAGCTTAGATTTACAGGGGGCAAATGGCTACACCTTC,CASSLDLQGANGYTF
TRBJ2-7,TRBD2,few,TRBV5-6,TGTGCCAGCAGCTCCATAGCGGGAGTCGGATACGAGCAGTACTTC,CASSSIAGVGYEQYF
TRBJ1-4,NA,NA,TRBV20-1,TGCAGTGCTAGGGTTGACCCTGCAACTAATGAAAAACTGTTTTTT,CSARVDPATNEKLFF
TRBJ1-2,NA,NA,TRBV10-3,TGTGCCCCCAAGGTCACAGGGCTTTCTAACTATGGCTACACCTTC,CAPKVTGLSNYGYTF
TRBJ2-7,TRBD1,NA,TRBV20-1,TGCAGTGAGGGGACAGGGGTGGGCGAGCAGTACTTC,CSEGTGVGEQYF
TRBJ2-7,NA,once,TRBV7-9,TGTGCCAGCACCGCCTCGGGACTTATCAGCTACGAGCAGTACTTC,CASTASGLISYEQYF
TRBJ2-2,NA,NA,TRBV4-3,TGCGCCAGCAGCCACATGGGACACCAGAACACCGGGGAGCTGTTTTTT,CASSHMGHQNTGELFF
TRBJ1-4,NA,NA,TRBV21-1,TGTGCCAGCGTACAGGTTTCAGGTGAAAAACTGTTTTTT,CASVQVSGEKLFF
TRBJ2-1,NA,few,TRBV27,TGTGCCAGCAGTTTCGCGAGTGAGCAGTTCTTC,CASSFASEQFF
TRBJ1-5,NA,NA,TRBV4-2,TGTGCCAGCAGCCAAGACTACCTGGTGCAGGGTGGGGATCAGCCCCAGCATTTT,CASSQDYLVQGGDQPQHF